The rows below give T cell receptor beta chains drawn from one sample of a study of response to subunit inactivated influenza vaccine. Using its own MiXCR run on the RT-PCR reads, TCRdb lists one record per CDR3 protein. The sample yields approximately 530,000 distinct CDR3 sequences, 6% to 9% seen once. Sequences were derived from PBMCs from blood, sampled about 24 months after vaccination. The receptors shown here come from a man between 45 and 75 years old who received an inactivated influenza vaccine. The CDR3 runs from the conserved cysteine through the conserved F or W. The order of the fields is clone size, V gene, D gene, J gene, CDR3 protein, CDR3 DNA. The D gene is left open where the match is weak. Clone size is shown for a subset of rows, as once, few, many or a class of expanded clone.

clone size: few; V gene: TRBV12-3/TRBV12-4; D gene: TRBD1; J gene: TRBJ2-7; CDR3 protein: CASSSRTGTFDF; CDR3 DNA: TGTGCCAGCAGTTCCCGGACAGGGACCTTCGACTTC
clone size: few; V gene: TRBV5-1; D gene: TRBD2; J gene: TRBJ2-1; CDR3 protein: CASSISGRAPGEQFF; CDR3 DNA: TGCGCCAGCAGCATTAGCGGGAGGGCCCCCGGGGAGCAGTTCTTC
clone size: few; V gene: TRBV9; D gene: -; J gene: TRBJ2-3; CDR3 protein: CASSVGVSGADTQYF; CDR3 DNA: TGTGCCAGCAGCGTAGGGGTCTCCGGGGCAGATACGCAGTATTTT
clone size: many; V gene: TRBV28; D gene: -; J gene: TRBJ1-5; CDR3 protein: CASTEGGSNQPQHF; CDR3 DNA: TGTGCCAGCACCGAGGGCGGTAGCAATCAGCCCCAGCATTTT
clone size: -; V gene: TRBV5-1; D gene: -; J gene: TRBJ2-3; CDR3 protein: CASSHDSVSTDTQYF; CDR3 DNA: TGCGCCAGCAGTCACGACAGCGTTAGCACAGATACGCAGTATTTT
clone size: many; V gene: TRBV14; D gene: -; J gene: TRBJ1-1; CDR3 protein: CASSQGGYAEAFF; CDR3 DNA: TGTGCCAGCAGCCAAGGAGGGTATGCTGAAGCTTTCTTT
clone size: many; V gene: TRBV28; D gene: TRBD1; J gene: TRBJ2-3; CDR3 protein: CASKDRVTDTQYF; CDR3 DNA: TGTGCCAGCAAGGACAGGGTAACAGATACGCAGTATTTT
clone size: many; V gene: TRBV18; D gene: -; J gene: TRBJ2-5; CDR3 protein: CASSSESWWETQYF; CDR3 DNA: TGTGCCAGCTCATCCGAAAGTTGGTGGGAGACCCAGTACTTC
clone size: -; V gene: TRBV3-1; D gene: TRBD1; J gene: TRBJ1-1; CDR3 protein: CASSHRGQGDTEAFF; CDR3 DNA: TGTGCCAGCAGCCATCGAGGACAGGGCGACACTGAAGCTTTCTTT
clone size: -; V gene: TRBV12-3/TRBV12-4; D gene: -; J gene: TRBJ2-1; CDR3 protein: CASSTSSGSSYNEQFF; CDR3 DNA: TGTGCCAGCAGTACCTCTAGTGGGAGCTCCTACAATGAGCAGTTCTTC
clone size: -; V gene: TRBV28; D gene: -; J gene: TRBJ2-4; CDR3 protein: CASSLGGHQNIQYF; CDR3 DNA: TGTGCCAGCAGCCTGGGGGGACATCAAAACATTCAGTACTTC
clone size: many; V gene: TRBV4-1; D gene: -; J gene: TRBJ1-1; CDR3 protein: CASSPTRGTEAFF; CDR3 DNA: TGCGCCAGCAGCCCCACACGGGGCACTGAAGCTTTCTTT
clone size: -; V gene: TRBV5-1; D gene: TRBD2; J gene: TRBJ2-4; CDR3 protein: CASSPGLAGGPVAKNIQYF; CDR3 DNA: TGCGCCAGCAGCCCGGGACTAGCGGGAGGGCCAGTAGCCAAAAACATTCAGTACTTC
clone size: few; V gene: TRBV9; D gene: TRBD1; J gene: TRBJ2-1; CDR3 protein: CASSVGTGPPYNEQFF; CDR3 DNA: TGTGCCAGCAGCGTAGGGACAGGGCCCCCCTACAATGAGCAGTTCTTC
clone size: -; V gene: TRBV20-1; D gene: -; J gene: TRBJ1-6; CDR3 protein: CSAIGPGSPLHF; CDR3 DNA: TGCAGTGCTATCGGACCTGGCTCACCCCTCCACTTT
clone size: -; V gene: TRBV11-2; D gene: TRBD2; J gene: TRBJ2-2; CDR3 protein: CASSLTRLAGGIFAGELFF; CDR3 DNA: TGTGCCAGCAGCTTAACCCGGCTAGCGGGAGGTATCTTCGCCGGGGAGCTGTTTTTT
clone size: few; V gene: TRBV5-1; D gene: TRBD2; J gene: TRBJ2-1; CDR3 protein: CASSGGTSGSAYNEQFF; CDR3 DNA: TGCGCCAGCAGTGGAGGAACTAGCGGGAGCGCCTACAATGAGCAGTTCTTC
clone size: many; V gene: TRBV24-1; D gene: TRBD1; J gene: TRBJ2-2; CDR3 protein: CATSAGTGDLGELFF; CDR3 DNA: TGTGCCACCAGCGCCGGGACAGGGGATCTCGGGGAGCTGTTTTTT
clone size: -; V gene: TRBV20-1; D gene: -; J gene: TRBJ2-7; CDR3 protein: CSARDPQSSSYEQYF; CDR3 DNA: TGCAGTGCTAGAGATCCCCAGTCGAGCTCCTACGAGCAGTACTTC
clone size: few; V gene: TRBV20-1; D gene: TRBD2; J gene: TRBJ2-2; CDR3 protein: CSAREAGPNTGELFF; CDR3 DNA: TGCAGTGCTAGAGAAGCGGGACCTAACACCGGGGAGCTGTTTTTT
clone size: -; V gene: TRBV7-2; D gene: -; J gene: TRBJ1-4; CDR3 protein: CASRKGPGEKLFF; CDR3 DNA: TGTGCCAGCAGGAAGGGTCCAGGGGAAAAACTGTTTTTT
clone size: many; V gene: TRBV7-8; D gene: -; J gene: TRBJ2-5; CDR3 protein: CASSLGYTGSQETQYF; CDR3 DNA: TGTGCCAGCAGCTTAGGATATACAGGGAGCCAAGAGACCCAGTACTTC
clone size: -; V gene: TRBV19; D gene: -; J gene: TRBJ2-1; CDR3 protein: CASSKAGRNEQFF; CDR3 DNA: TGTGCCAGTAGTAAGGCGGGGAGGAATGAGCAGTTCTTC
clone size: many; V gene: TRBV5-1; D gene: -; J gene: TRBJ2-7; CDR3 protein: CASSLAWGAGGYEQYF; CDR3 DNA: TGCGCCAGCAGCTTGGCCTGGGGGGCGGGTGGGTACGAGCAGTACTTC
clone size: many; V gene: TRBV9; D gene: -; J gene: TRBJ2-2; CDR3 protein: CASSLEGLPANSYTGELFF; CDR3 DNA: TGTGCCAGCAGCCTCGAGGGACTCCCGGCCAACTCTTACACCGGGGAGCTGTTTTTT
clone size: -; V gene: TRBV11-1; D gene: TRBD1; J gene: TRBJ2-3; CDR3 protein: CASSARDRYTDTQYF; CDR3 DNA: TGTGCCAGCAGCGCCCGGGACAGGTACACAGATACGCAGTATTTT
clone size: many; V gene: TRBV7-2; D gene: -; J gene: TRBJ2-5; CDR3 protein: CASSLAEQRETQYF; CDR3 DNA: TGTGCCAGCAGCTTAGCGGAGCAAAGGGAGACCCAGTACTTC
clone size: -; V gene: TRBV5-5; D gene: -; J gene: TRBJ1-3; CDR3 protein: CASSFRVGDANTIYF; CDR3 DNA: TGTGCCAGCAGCTTCCGGGTCGGGGATGCGAACACCATATATTTT
clone size: -; V gene: TRBV20-1; D gene: -; J gene: TRBJ2-5; CDR3 protein: CSAIRGLGETQYF; CDR3 DNA: TGCAGTGCTATCCGGGGGCTAGGGGAGACCCAGTACTTC
clone size: few; V gene: TRBV5-1; D gene: -; J gene: TRBJ1-2; CDR3 protein: CASSLEGELSYTF; CDR3 DNA: TGCGCCAGCAGCTTGGAGGGGGAATTGAGCTACACCTTC
clone size: -; V gene: TRBV6-2/TRBV6-3; D gene: TRBD2; J gene: TRBJ2-7; CDR3 protein: CASSLLSSGSHYEQYF; CDR3 DNA: TGTGCCAGCAGTCTGCTTTCTAGCGGGAGTCACTACGAGCAGTACTTC
clone size: few; V gene: TRBV24-1; D gene: TRBD1; J gene: TRBJ2-5; CDR3 protein: CATSDPGTAQETQYF; CDR3 DNA: TGTGCCACCAGTGATCCCGGGACAGCACAAGAGACCCAGTACTTC
clone size: -; V gene: TRBV20-1; D gene: -; J gene: TRBJ1-1; CDR3 protein: CSALIPGMDTEAFF; CDR3 DNA: TGCAGTGCTCTTATTCCTGGGATGGACACTGAAGCTTTCTTT
clone size: few; V gene: TRBV28; D gene: TRBD1; J gene: TRBJ2-1; CDR3 protein: CASSRDSFREQFF; CDR3 DNA: TGTGCCAGCAGTAGGGACAGTTTTCGTGAGCAGTTCTTC
clone size: few; V gene: TRBV24-1; D gene: TRBD2; J gene: TRBJ2-3; CDR3 protein: CATSDLTVTPGLASTDTQYF; CDR3 DNA: TGTGCCACCAGTGATCTTACAGTCACTCCGGGACTAGCAAGCACAGATACGCAGTATTTT
clone size: many; V gene: TRBV14; D gene: -; J gene: TRBJ1-2; CDR3 protein: CASSQVFLDYTF; CDR3 DNA: TGTGCCAGCAGCCAAGTTTTCTTGGACTACACCTTC
clone size: few; V gene: TRBV7-2; D gene: -; J gene: TRBJ2-7; CDR3 protein: CASSLRSGRQSYEQYF; CDR3 DNA: TGTGCCAGCAGCTTACGGTCGGGACGACAGTCCTACGAGCAGTACTTC
clone size: many; V gene: TRBV7-9; D gene: -; J gene: TRBJ2-5; CDR3 protein: CASSSQLAAQETQYF; CDR3 DNA: TGTGCCAGCAGCTCCCAGTTAGCAGCACAAGAGACCCAGTACTTC
clone size: -; V gene: TRBV20-1; D gene: -; J gene: TRBJ2-7; CDR3 protein: CSAMGWDPGNREQYF; CDR3 DNA: TGCAGTGCTATGGGATGGGACCCAGGCAATAGAGAGCAGTACTTC
clone size: -; V gene: TRBV7-2; D gene: -; J gene: TRBJ2-7; CDR3 protein: CASSLVGLLYEQYF; CDR3 DNA: TGTGCCAGCAGCTTAGTGGGTCTTCTCTACGAGCAGTACTTC
clone size: -; V gene: TRBV2; D gene: TRBD1; J gene: TRBJ2-2; CDR3 protein: CASSRTGVAELFF; CDR3 DNA: TGTGCCAGCAGCCGTACAGGGGTAGCGGAGCTGTTTTTT
clone size: few; V gene: TRBV6-1; D gene: -; J gene: TRBJ2-1; CDR3 protein: CASGGPKYNEQFF; CDR3 DNA: TGTGCCAGCGGGGGACCAAAGTACAATGAGCAGTTCTTC
clone size: -; V gene: TRBV20-1; D gene: -; J gene: TRBJ1-1; CDR3 protein: CSANNMNTEAFF; CDR3 DNA: TGCAGTGCTAATAATATGAACACTGAAGCTTTCTTT
clone size: many; V gene: TRBV5-5; D gene: TRBD1; J gene: TRBJ1-3; CDR3 protein: CASSSNPDRVGNTIYF; CDR3 DNA: TGTGCCAGCAGCTCTAACCCGGACAGGGTGGGAAACACCATATATTTT
clone size: -; V gene: TRBV5-5; D gene: -; J gene: TRBJ2-1; CDR3 protein: CASSLIDSSYNEQFF; CDR3 DNA: TGTGCCAGCAGCTTGATCGACAGCTCCTACAATGAGCAGTTCTTC
clone size: -; V gene: TRBV27; D gene: -; J gene: TRBJ2-1; CDR3 protein: CASSLSTTYSYNEQFF; CDR3 DNA: TGTGCCAGCAGTTTATCGACGACTTACTCCTACAATGAGCAGTTCTTC
clone size: few; V gene: TRBV4-3; D gene: TRBD1; J gene: TRBJ1-1; CDR3 protein: CASSFRTGTNTEAFF; CDR3 DNA: TGCGCCAGCAGCTTCAGGACAGGGACCAACACTGAAGCTTTCTTT
clone size: once; V gene: TRBV5-1; D gene: TRBD1; J gene: TRBJ2-7; CDR3 protein: CASSWESGTGPREQYF; CDR3 DNA: TGCGCCAGCAGCTGGGAATCCGGGACAGGGCCCCGAGAGCAGTACTTC
clone size: many; V gene: TRBV27; D gene: -; J gene: TRBJ2-2; CDR3 protein: CASSFFGELFF; CDR3 DNA: TGTGCCAGCAGTTTTTTCGGGGAGCTGTTTTTT
clone size: -; V gene: TRBV20-1; D gene: -; J gene: TRBJ2-6; CDR3 protein: CSASRGAHSGANVLTF; CDR3 DNA: TGCAGTGCTAGTCGGGGGGCCCACTCTGGGGCCAACGTCCTGACTTTC
clone size: -; V gene: TRBV10-3; D gene: TRBD1; J gene: TRBJ1-3; CDR3 protein: CAISEPGGGNTIYF; CDR3 DNA: TGTGCCATCAGTGAACCAGGGGGTGGAAACACCATATATTTT
clone size: few; V gene: TRBV19; D gene: TRBD2; J gene: TRBJ2-1; CDR3 protein: CASSLLAVSSYNEQFF; CDR3 DNA: TGTGCCAGTAGTTTACTAGCGGTAAGCTCCTACAATGAGCAGTTCTTC
clone size: many; V gene: TRBV5-1; D gene: -; J gene: TRBJ2-2; CDR3 protein: CASSQERDGELFF; CDR3 DNA: TGCGCCAGCAGTCAAGAACGGGACGGGGAGCTGTTTTTT
clone size: -; V gene: TRBV5-1; D gene: -; J gene: TRBJ2-7; CDR3 protein: CTSSLGPATYEQYF; CDR3 DNA: TGCACCAGCAGCTTGGGTCCAGCCACCTACGAGCAGTACTTC